The source of this TCR beta chain is a study of T cells in Graves' hyperthyroidism and ophthalmopathy. It was RNA transcripts that yielded the amplified TCR beta CDR3 regions. RT-PCR in the first round (using the HTBI primer set) targeted the TCR CDR3. MiXCR was run by TCRdb on the multiplex PCR reads, yielding one entry per CDR3 protein. The sample includes 650,000 to 800,000 distinct CDR3 sequences, about 45% of them seen just once. Uncontrolled infection, other autoimmune disease, pregnancy or lactation excluded patients. Unmatched junction bases numbered 15, after V lost 4 bases and J lost 7 bases. CDR3 length: 17 amino acids. The germline CDR1 and CDR2 sequences are MDHEN and SYDVKM.

The rearrangement links TRBV28 to TRBJ2-5, with 10 positions matching TRBD1. Sequencing was done on a sample of peripheral blood or thyroid tissue (not recorded which). This TCR was sampled from an adult man with Graves' disease, either hyperthyroidism or ophthalmopathy (not recorded which). The CDR3 DNA reads as TGTGCCAGCAGTTCTGGGGACAGGGGCTTAAGGGAGGGGACCCAGTACTTC. This sequence encodes CASSSGDRGLREGTQYF.